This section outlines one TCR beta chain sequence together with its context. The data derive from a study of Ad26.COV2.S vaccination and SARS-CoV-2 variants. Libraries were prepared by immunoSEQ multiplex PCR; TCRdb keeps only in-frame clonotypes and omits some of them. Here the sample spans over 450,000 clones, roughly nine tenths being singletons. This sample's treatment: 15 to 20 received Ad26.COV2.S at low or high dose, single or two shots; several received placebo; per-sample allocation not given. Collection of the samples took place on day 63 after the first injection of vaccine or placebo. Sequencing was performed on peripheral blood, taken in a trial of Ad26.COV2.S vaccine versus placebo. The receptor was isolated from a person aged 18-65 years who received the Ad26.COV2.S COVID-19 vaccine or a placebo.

The CDR3 nucleotides read TGTGCCAGCAGCCGCGACGGACGGAAGAACACTGAAGCTTTCTTT. As protein: CASSRDGRKNTEAFF. The chain carries TRBV14 and TRBJ1-1; D unclear. The germline CDR1 and CDR2 sequences are SGHDN and FVKESK. CDR3 length: 15 residues. V lost 4 bases to trimming and J lost 1 base, with 13 bases between them.